These 15 T cell receptor beta chains came from one sample sequenced in a study of identical twins. TCRdb re-analysed the 5' RACE reads in MiXCR, keeping a single row per CDR3 protein. Of 700,000 or so distinct CDR3 sequences in the sample, less than 10% were seen once. This same sample was also part of a study on yellow fever vaccine responses in identical twins.

The sample comprised PBMCs. All receptors come from a woman younger than 30 in good health.

The chain's CDR3 is CSARASLGLASYNEQFF. The DNA for the CDR3 is TGCAGTGCTCGAGCTAGTTTGGGACTAGCGTCCTACAATGAGCAGTTCTTC. V gene TRBV20-1 combines with J gene TRBJ2-1; TRBD2 matches at 10 bases. The V gene end was trimmed by 5 bases and the J gene end by 1 base; junction bases not matched to a gene: 11. The germline gives CDR1 DFQATT, CDR2 SNEGSKA (reference sequence). This CDR3 has 17 residues.

This clonotype was detected many times. The rearrangement joins TRBV27 to TRBJ2-1; 7 bases align to TRBD1. This CDR3 comprises 14 residues. Germline V gives CDR1 MNHEY, CDR2 SMNVEV (reference sequence). V shed 9 bases, J shed 0 bases, and the junction held 5 bases outside the gene matches. CDR3 nucleotides: TGTGCCAGTAAGACAGGGAGCTCCTACAATGAGCAGTTCTTC. As protein: CASKTGSSYNEQFF.

At least ten counts were recorded for this clonotype. The CDR3 bases are TGCAGTGCAGCCCCTTTGACTAGCGCGGAAACCTACAATGAGCAGTTCTTC. Amino acids: CSAAPLTSAETYNEQFF. The chain uses TRBV20-1 and TRBJ2-1, with 8 positions matching TRBD2. Germline V gene data show CDR1 as DFQATT and CDR2 as SNEGSKA (reference sequence). This CDR3 is 17 amino acids long. Unmatched junction bases numbered 15, after V lost 6 bases and J lost 2 bases.

The gene calls are TRBV20-1 and TRBJ2-7, with D possibly being TRBD2 (6 bases). The CDR3 runs 11 residues. The V gene lost 3 bases and the J gene lost 3 bases, with 6 bases spanning the gap. Looked up from germline, CDR1 is DFQATT and CDR2 is SNEGSKA (reference sequence). CDR3 nucleotides: TGCAGTGCTAGGGAGGGCTACGAGCAGTACTTC. It encodes CSAREGYEQYF.

This clonotype was picked up many times. The V call is TRBV20-1, the J call TRBJ2-7; 8 bases are shared with TRBD2. The CDR3 is 14 amino acids. Looked up from germline, CDR1 is DFQATT and CDR2 is SNEGSKA (reference sequence). The V segment lost 5 bases and the J segment 0 bases; nucleotides outside the gene matches: 6. The CDR3 loop is CSALSGGPSYEQYF. The DNA of the CDR3 is TGCAGTGCTTTAAGCGGGGGCCCCTCCTACGAGCAGTACTTC.

The chain links TRBV20-1 to TRBJ2-3; 12 positions agree with TRBD2. Germline V lookup: CDR1 DFQATT, CDR2 SNEGSKA (reference sequence). J gave up 9 bases and V 6 bases, and 13 bases lay outside the gene matches. The CDR3 is made up of 15 amino acids. CDR3 region: CSAKDQTSGSPTQYF. CDR3 in DNA: TGCAGTGCAAAGGATCAGACTAGCGGGAGTCCGACGCAGTATTTT.

The chain joins TRBV6-5 to TRBJ2-2; 9 bases map to TRBD1. Germline V lookup: CDR1 MNHEY, CDR2 SVGAGI. The CDR3 is 16 amino acids. The V segment lost 4 bases and the J segment 3 bases; nucleotides outside the gene matches: 6. CDR3 nucleotide sequence: TGTGCCAGCAGTTCACGACAGGGGGGGCACACCGGGGAGCTGTTTTTT. This translates into CASSSRQGGHTGELFF.

The chain employs TRBV7-2 and TRBJ2-5; TRBD1 agrees at 10 bases. The trim removed 1 base at V and 5 bases at J, leaving 7 bases unmatched. CDR3 length equals 16 residues. Germline loops: CDR1 SGHTA, CDR2 FQGNSA. The CDR3 nucleotides read TGTGCCAGCAGCTTAGGAAGGACAGGGGGGTTTGAGACCCAGTACTTC. Its protein is CASSLGRTGGFETQYF.

This sequence joins TRBV20-1 and TRBJ2-1, with 8 bases lining up with TRBD2. CDR3 length: 14 amino acids. J gave up 7 bases and V 4 bases, and 9 bases lay outside the gene matches. In germline, CDR1 is DFQATT, CDR2 SNEGSKA (reference sequence). The CDR3 region has the DNA TGCAGTGCTATAGCGGGAAGGTGGGGGAATGAGCAGTTCTTC. Protein sequence: CSAIAGRWGNEQFF.

The rearrangement uses TRBV5-6 and TRBJ1-1; 7 positions agree with TRBD1. The germline gives CDR1 SGHDT, CDR2 YYEEEE. This CDR3 is built from 15 residues. Trimming removed 3 bases from V and 2 bases from J; junction bases left unmatched: 7. CDR3 sequence: CASSWGDRRNTEAFF. The CDR3 DNA is TGTGCCAGCAGCTGGGGGGACAGAAGAAACACTGAAGCTTTCTTT.

This clonotype turned up a few times. The chain has TRBV9 and TRBJ2-3; D is possibly TRBD1 or TRBD2 (6 bases each). Germline V gene data show CDR1 as SGDLS and CDR2 as YYNGEE. The ends were cut back, 2 bases at V and 5 bases at J, with 12 bases in the middle. The CDR3 sequence is 14 residues long. CDR3 nucleotides: TGTGCCAGCAGCGTGGGCAGGGGAGGAGATACGCAGTATTTT. It codes for CASSVGRGGDTQYF.

This chain connects TRBV27 to TRBJ2-1; TRBD2 matches 8 bases. Germline CDR1 is MNHEY and CDR2 is SMNVEV (reference sequence). V dropped 6 bases and J dropped 4; count of bases not matched to a gene: 5. This CDR3 is built from 14 residues. CDR3 bases: TGTGCCAGCAGAGGGCGGGGGGATTACAATGAGCAGTTCTTC. Residues: CASRGRGDYNEQFF.

In this sample, this clonotype turned up a few times. This rearrangement joins TRBV18 to TRBJ2-7, with 7 bases identical to TRBD2. This CDR3 spans 13 amino acids. Germline lookup yields CDR1 KGHSH and CDR2 LQKENI. J lost 7 bases, V lost 5 bases, and 8 bases had no gene match. This CDR3 is CASSIRLAEEQYF. The CDR3 nucleotides read TGTGCCAGCTCAATCAGGCTAGCGGAGGAGCAGTACTTC.

V gene TRBV6-1 combines with J gene TRBJ2-5; TRBD2 agrees at 8 bases. Germline CDR1 reads MNHNS; CDR2 reads SASEGT. The V segment lost 6 bases and the J segment 5 bases; nucleotides outside the gene matches: 5. The CDR3 extends over 13 amino acids. The CDR3 DNA follows: TGTGCCAGCAGACCTCCGGGAGGGGAGACCCAGTACTTC. Translation: CASRPPGGETQYF.

DNA for the CDR3: TGTGCCAGCAGCTCAAACAGGGGGTACGAGCAGTACTTC. Translating it yields CASSSNRGYEQYF. The chain couples TRBV6-1 to TRBJ2-7; 8 bases map to TRBD1. This CDR3 comprises 13 residues. The ends lost 6 bases at V and 4 bases at J; junction bases unmatched: 5. The V gene's germline CDR1 is MNHNS and CDR2 SASEGT.